The 30 T cell receptor beta chains given below trace back to one sample, sequenced in a study of blood T cell repertoires in COVID-19. Only in-frame clones appear in the TCRdb table, and some are missing; sequencing was by immunoSEQ multiplex PCR. The sample lists 120,000 or so clones; 80% were seen once. The sequencing input was peripheral blood. The origin of the receptors is a human donor in a cohort sampled during active COVID-19.

The chain carries TRBV6-1 and TRBJ1-5, with D maybe TRBD1 (6 bases). CDR3 length: 14 residues. V was cut by 2 bases and J by 4 bases, with 9 bases left in between. Germline values: CDR1 MNHNS, CDR2 SASEGT. The CDR3, as DNA: TGTGCCAGCAGTGAACTAGGGGGTAATCAGCCCCAGCATTTT. Translating gives CASSELGGNQPQHF.

This clone turned up a few times. The chain carries TRBV9 and TRBJ1-2, with 8 positions matching TRBD1. From germline, CDR1 is SGDLS and CDR2 YYNGEE. This CDR3 has 15 residues. The trim removed 3 bases at V and 3 bases at J, leaving 7 bases unmatched. CDR3 in amino acids: CASSDSTGVDYGYTF. In nucleotides, the CDR3 is TGTGCCAGCAGCGACTCGACAGGGGTCGACTATGGCTACACCTTC.

This clone was recorded a few times. The chain is built from TRBV10-1 and TRBJ1-1; D is unclear. The V and J ends lost 0 bases and 3 bases respectively, with 17 bases between them. This CDR3 spans 17 amino acids. Germline V CDR1 and CDR2: WNHNN, SYGVQD (reference sequence). The CDR3 sequence is CASSESIRRDIDTEAFF. The CDR3, as DNA: TGCGCCAGCAGTGAGTCGATTAGGCGCGACATAGACACTGAAGCTTTCTTT.

This chain connects TRBV3-1 (or the pseudogene TRBV3-2) to TRBJ2-7; D not certain. Trimming removed 7 bases from V and 2 bases from J, with 18 bases in between. The CDR3 spans 15 residues. CDR1 and CDR2 from the germline V gene are LGHDT and YNNKEL (reference sequence). CDR3 protein: CASNHRLGVAYEQYF. The CDR3 DNA follows: TGTGCCAGCAACCATCGCCTAGGTGTAGCCTACGAGCAGTACTTC.

The chain links TRBV7-2 to TRBJ1-4; 8 positions agree with TRBD1. J gave up 5 bases and V 5 bases, and 7 bases lay outside the gene matches. The CDR3 contains 15 residues. Germline loops: CDR1 SGHTA, CDR2 FQGNSA. CDR3: CASSPRQGSNEKLFF. DNA for the CDR3: TGTGCCAGCAGCCCAAGACAGGGGTCGAATGAAAAACTGTTTTTT. Full variable domain (missing parts from reference TRBV7-2 and TRBJ1-4): GAGVSQSPSNKVTEKGKDVELRCDPISGHTALYWYRQSLGQGLEFLIYFQGNSAPDKSGLPSDRFSAERTGGSVSTLTIQRTQQEDSAVYLCASSPRQGSNEKLFFGSGTQLSVL.

The J gene is TRBJ1-6, the V gene TRBV19; D is unclear. V lost 0 bases, J lost 0 bases, and 12 bases lay in between. The CDR3 runs 18 residues. CDR1 and CDR2 from the germline V gene are LNHDA and SQIVND (reference sequence). CDR3 sequence reads: CASSIDLRGYSYNSPLHF. The DNA of the CDR3 is TGTGCCAGTAGTATAGATCTCCGCGGGTACTCCTATAATTCACCCCTCCACTTT.

The rearrangement links TRBV27 to TRBJ1-2; 8 positions agree with TRBD1. The CDR3 runs 15 residues. In germline, CDR1 is MNHEY, CDR2 SMNVEV (reference sequence). V dropped 0 bases and J dropped 3; count of bases not matched to a gene: 3. The CDR3 DNA reads as TGTGCCAGCAGTTTATCGGGACAGGAGTACTATGGCTACACCTTC. Translation gives CASSLSGQEYYGYTF.

This chain joins TRBV6-4 and TRBJ1-1, with a weak D call TRBD1 (5 bases). The V gene lost 6 bases and the J gene lost 3 bases, with 11 bases spanning the gap. The CDR3 consists of 13 residues. Germline values: CDR1 MRHNA, CDR2 SNTAGT. CDR3 coding DNA: TGTGCCAGCAGCAGGGTCAGGGACACTGAAGCTTTCTTT. Translated, it gives CASSRVRDTEAFF.

This clone was observed a few times. V and J are TRBV19 and TRBJ1-1; D is unclear. The CDR3 covers 11 residues. CDR1 and CDR2 from the germline V gene are LNHDA and SQIVND (reference sequence). V lost 9 bases to trimming and J lost 7 bases, with 12 bases between them. The CDR3 region is CASGYQFEAFF. CDR3 in DNA: TGTGCCAGCGGGTACCAGTTTGAAGCTTTCTTT.

The chain links TRBV5-1 to TRBJ2-2; D is unclear. CDR3 length equals 15 residues. The germline CDR1 and CDR2 sequences are SGHRS and YFSETQ. V dropped 1 base and J dropped 3 bases, with 10 bases sitting between them. CDR3 sequence reads: CASSLRARDTGELFF. The DNA for the CDR3 is TGCGCCAGCAGCTTGAGAGCTCGGGACACCGGGGAGCTGTTTTTT.

J is TRBJ2-2 and V is TRBV7-2, with TRBD1 matching 8 bases. This CDR3 region has 16 residues. Germline lookup yields CDR1 SGHTA and CDR2 FQGNSA. V lost 3 bases, J lost 4 bases, and 7 bases stayed unmatched. The CDR3 nucleotides are TGTGCCAGCAGCTTCTCTGACAGGGGAGGCACCGGGGAGCTGTTTTTT. This gives the protein CASSFSDRGGTGELFF.

A single count supports this clone. V usage is TRBV14 and J usage is TRBJ2-1, with 9 positions matching TRBD2. CDR3 length equals 16 residues. Per germline, CDR1 SGHDN and CDR2 FVKESK. J lost 9 bases, V lost 0 bases, and 9 bases had no gene match. CDR3 sequence: CASSQDSPSGIGEQFF. CDR3 DNA sequence: TGTGCCAGCAGCCAAGATTCCCCTAGCGGGATCGGTGAGCAGTTCTTC.

The chain combines TRBV14 with TRBJ1-3; D remains unclear. Germline loops: CDR1 SGHDN, CDR2 FVKESK. Deletions cut 5 bases from V and 3 bases from J, with 8 bases between. CDR3 length: 13 residues. Written as DNA, the CDR3 is TGTGCCAGCAGCGGGCCAATTGGAAACACCATATATTTT. Translating gives CASSGPIGNTIYF.

J is TRBJ2-5 and V is TRBV12-3 or TRBV12-4, with 7 bases matching TRBD1. The CDR3 is 13 amino acids. J lost 8 bases, V lost 6 bases, and 9 bases had no gene match. CDR3 amino acids: CASSSGTEGTQYF. The CDR3 DNA follows: TGTGCCAGCAGCTCCGGGACAGAAGGCACCCAGTACTTC.

The rearrangement uses TRBV4-3 and TRBJ2-2; 7 bases align to TRBD2. From germline, CDR1 is LGHNA and CDR2 YSLEER. This CDR3 is 18 amino acids long. V trimming: 1 base; J trimming: 4 bases; junction bases outside the gene matches: 12. The CDR3 here is CASSQAPYTGGFTGELFF. The CDR3 DNA follows: TGCGCCAGCAGCCAAGCACCCTATACGGGGGGATTCACCGGGGAGCTGTTTTTT.

The J gene is TRBJ1-5, the V gene TRBV9, with D uncertain. V was trimmed by 0 bases and J by 4 bases, leaving 8 bases between them. This CDR3 is 14 amino acids long. Germline V CDR1 and CDR2: SGDLS, YYNGEE. The CDR3 spells CASSVAEINQPQHF. DNA for the CDR3: TGTGCCAGCAGCGTAGCGGAGATTAATCAGCCCCAGCATTTT.

This clone came up a few times. V is TRBV2 and J is TRBJ2-5; no clear D gene. V was pared by 7 bases and J by 2 bases, with 8 bases between. CDR3 length: 12 amino acids. Germline V gene lookup returns CDR1 SNHLY and CDR2 FYNNEI. The CDR3 is CASTGIQETQYF. The CDR3 DNA follows: TGTGCCAGCACTGGCATTCAAGAGACCCAGTACTTC.

The rearrangement uses TRBV29-1 and TRBJ2-7; D remains unclear. Looked up from germline, CDR1 is SQVTM and CDR2 is ANQGSEA. V was pared by 2 bases and J by 1 base, with 3 bases between. The CDR3 totals 11 residues. CDR3 residues: CSVEQSYEQYF. The CDR3 DNA reads as TGCAGCGTTGAACAGTCCTACGAGCAGTACTTC.

The V call is TRBV12-5, the J call TRBJ2-2, with D possibly being TRBD1 (6 bases). The CDR3 spans 14 residues. The V end was cut by 6 bases, the J end by 6 bases, with 14 bases between. Germline CDR1 LGHNT, CDR2 FRNRAP. The CDR3 loop is CASGMTGRPGELFF. The CDR3 DNA reads as TGTGCTAGTGGCATGACAGGTCGGCCCGGGGAGCTGTTTTTT.

This chain links TRBV7-8 with TRBJ2-7, with 9 bases aligning to TRBD1. The germline CDR1 and CDR2 sequences are SGHVS and FQNEAQ. This CDR3 region has 13 residues. With 5 bases clipped from V and 2 bases from J, the junction kept 1 base outside the gene matches. In nucleotides, the CDR3 is TGTGCCAGCAGCCGACAGGGGGCCTACGAGCAGTACTTC. This codes for CASSRQGAYEQYF.

J is TRBJ2-1 and V is TRBV15, with D maybe TRBD2 (6 bases). CDR1 is LNHNV, CDR2 YYDKDF, per germline (reference sequence). The CDR3 consists of 16 residues. V was pared by 3 bases and J by 1 base, with 13 bases between. DNA of the CDR3: TGTGCCACCAGCAGGGGATACGGGGGTTCCTACAATGAGCAGTTCTTC. Protein sequence: CATSRGYGGSYNEQFF.

This clone came up a few times. The chain couples TRBV21-1 to TRBJ2-2; TRBD1 is taken as the D call from the table, unchecked against the DNA. TRBV21-1 is marked as a pseudogene. The CDR3 loop spans 16 amino acids. The CDR3 is CASSNLCRENTGELFF. As DNA, the CDR3 is TGTGCCAGCAGCAACCTATGCAGGGAGAACACCGGGGAGCTGTTTTTT.

CDR3 sequence: CASSLDLGDTQYF. CDR3 DNA sequence: TGTGCCAGCAGTTTAGACTTAGGAGATACGCAGTATTTT. V usage is TRBV27 and J usage is TRBJ2-3; D is unclear. Trimming stripped 2 bases from V and 5 bases from J, with 8 bases between. The CDR3 covers 13 residues. Germline V gene sequence: CDR1 MNHEY, CDR2 SMNVEV (reference sequence).

V usage is TRBV19 and J usage is TRBJ1-1; TRBD1 aligns across 8 bases. The germline V gene encodes CDR1 LNHDA and CDR2 SQIVND (reference sequence). V was clipped by 7 bases and J by 7 bases; unmatched bases: 14. CDR3 length equals 15 residues. The CDR3 is CASNGRGRGTNEAFF. CDR3 DNA sequence: TGTGCCAGTAACGGCAGGGGGCGAGGCACCAATGAAGCTTTCTTT.

The chain joins TRBV28 to TRBJ1-1, with D tentatively TRBD1 (5 bases). V was trimmed by 5 bases and J by 2 bases, leaving 15 bases between them. CDR1 and CDR2 (germline): MDHEN, SYDVKM. This CDR3 has 15 amino acids. The DNA of the CDR3 is TGTGCCAGCAGTATTTCGGGACTTCCAAACACTGAAGCTTTCTTT. Translation: CASSISGLPNTEAFF.

This chain joins TRBV6-6 and TRBJ1-6; 8 bases fit TRBD1. The V gene end was trimmed by 6 bases and the J gene end by 4 bases; junction bases not matched to a gene: 2. The germline V gene has CDR1 MNHNY and CDR2 SVGAGI (reference sequence). CDR3 length: 14 amino acids. DNA of the CDR3: TGTGCCAGCAGCGGGACAGGATATAATTCACCCCTCCACTTT. It is translated as CASSGTGYNSPLHF.

This chain joins TRBV7-9 and TRBJ1-1; D is uncertain. In germline, CDR1 is SEHNR, CDR2 FQNEAQ (reference sequence). CDR3 length: 14 amino acids. Trimming pared 5 bases from V and 2 bases from J, leaving 12 bases between. The DNA for the CDR3 is TGTGCCAGCAGCCCGCGCCAAATCAACACTGAAGCTTTCTTT. This gives the protein CASSPRQINTEAFF.

The rearrangement joins TRBV9 to TRBJ2-3, with TRBD2 identical over 8 bases. This CDR3 spans 16 amino acids. CDR1 and CDR2 (germline): SGDLS, YYNGEE. The J segment lost 0 bases and the V segment lost 4 bases, leaving 7 bases of the junction unmatched. CDR3 in amino acids: CASSQGGRSSTDTQYF. The CDR3 DNA reads as TGTGCCAGCAGCCAAGGCGGGAGGTCTAGCACAGATACGCAGTATTTT.

The chain is built from TRBV9 and TRBJ2-7, with 10 bases that match TRBD2. With V trimmed by 2 bases and J by 3 bases, 14 bases remained unmatched. CDR1 and CDR2 from the germline V gene are SGDLS and YYNGEE. This CDR3 has 18 amino acids. CDR3 in DNA: TGTGCCAGCAGCGTTGCGGAAGCGGGAGGGCCGCGGGGCTACGAGCAGTACTTC. Protein: CASSVAEAGGPRGYEQYF.

This chain uses TRBV5-4 with TRBJ2-1; 10 positions agree with TRBD1. The V gene end was trimmed by 5 bases and the J gene end by 3 bases; junction bases not matched to a gene: 5. Germline V gene lookup returns CDR1 SGHNT and CDR2 YYREEE (reference sequence). This CDR3 is built from 15 residues. For the CDR3, the DNA is TGTGCCAGCAGACCTGGACAGGGGGACTACAATGAGCAGTTCTTC. It specifies CASRPGQGDYNEQFF.